The T cell receptor beta chain described here comes from a study of cytomegalovirus exposure and HLA in healthy donors. Study summary: Unique TCR beta sequences numbering 95 million to 130 million came from 150 million to 200 million T cells in an earlier analysis. Study results and limitations: Productive rates of about 87% or about 30% were seen for most TCR beta V segments in an earlier analysis.

In the PCR, 60 Vbeta and 13 Jbeta primers were used. Profiling relied on immunoSEQ multiplex PCR, and the TCRdb table lists in-frame clones only, not all of them. The sample gives about 140,000 clones, 75% to 80% of which show up once; 1.5% to 2% is in the top ten. V lost 4 bases and J 2 bases, leaving 12 bases between the germline ends. The germline V gene has CDR1 PRHDT and CDR2 FYEKMQ (reference sequence). The CDR3 is 15 residues long. Worth noting for this clone: Its antigen is as yet unknown.

The V call is TRBV13, the J call TRBJ2-1; D unresolved. The receptor was isolated from a female donor in good health and CMV-seronegative. Sequencing was performed on PBMCs. Here the CDR3 DNA reads TGTGCCAGCAGCTCCCAAGGTGGGCCCTACAATGAGCAGTTCTTC. Its translation: CASSSQGGPYNEQFF.